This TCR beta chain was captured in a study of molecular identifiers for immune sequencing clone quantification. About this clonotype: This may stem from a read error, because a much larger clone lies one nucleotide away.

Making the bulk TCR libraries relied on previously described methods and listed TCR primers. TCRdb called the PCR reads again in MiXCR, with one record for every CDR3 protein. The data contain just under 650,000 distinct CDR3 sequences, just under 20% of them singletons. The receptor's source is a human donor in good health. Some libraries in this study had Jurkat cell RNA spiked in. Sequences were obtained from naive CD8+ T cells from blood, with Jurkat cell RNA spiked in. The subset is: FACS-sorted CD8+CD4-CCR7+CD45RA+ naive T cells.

DNA of the CDR3: TGTGCCAGCAGTTTTCATTTAGGGAACACTGAAGCTTTCTTT. The encoded protein is CASSFHLGNTEAFF. This sequence joins TRBV28 and TRBJ1-1; D is unclear. From germline, CDR1 is MDHEN and CDR2 SYDVKM. The CDR3 has 14 residues. V was cut by 3 bases and J by 1 base, with 9 bases left in between.